The next 5 T cell receptor beta chains were all read from a single sample in a study of T cell changes during pregnancy in multiple sclerosis. Assay: immunoSEQ multiplex PCR; the TCRdb copy retains only in-frame clones and omits some. The sample shows nearly 110,000 clones, 85% to 95% of them seen only once. The sample in question was peripheral blood, obtained after pregnancy. These receptors came from a female donor with multiple sclerosis, enrolled in a pregnancy study.

The CDR3 region is CASSDQTSGRAPTLYEQYF. In nucleotides, the CDR3 is TGTGCCAGCAGTGACCAGACTAGCGGGAGGGCCCCAACCCTCTACGAGCAGTACTTC. The chain joins TRBV6-4 to TRBJ2-7; 14 bases map to TRBD2. Trimming took 2 bases from V and 3 from J; bases not matched to a gene: 12. Germline lookup yields CDR1 MRHNA and CDR2 SNTAGT. The CDR3 spans 19 residues.

This chain's CDR3 is CASSLGGKDNEQFF. DNA of the CDR3: TGCGCCAGCAGCTTGGGGGGCAAGGACAATGAGCAGTTCTTC. The chain has TRBV5-1 and TRBJ2-1; weak D call: TRBD1 (5 bases). CDR1 and CDR2 (germline): SGHRS, YFSETQ. The CDR3 is 14 amino acids. V was cut by 0 bases and J by 5 bases, with 9 bases left in between.

This chain joins TRBV2 and TRBJ2-2; D might be TRBD2 (5 bases). Per the germline V gene, CDR1 is SNHLY and CDR2 is FYNNEI. The V end lost 6 bases, the J end lost 6 bases, and 14 bases lay between the germline ends. The CDR3 has 14 amino acids. The DNA for the CDR3 is TGTGCCAGCAGCGTTCAGGAGAGGGCCGGGGAGCTGTTTTTT. It translates to CASSVQERAGELFF.

The chain recombines TRBV5-4 with TRBJ1-2, with TRBD1 matching 8 bases. The length of the CDR3 is 13 residues. With 4 bases clipped from V and 4 bases from J, the junction kept 3 bases outside the gene matches. CDR1 SGHNT and CDR2 YYREEE come from the germline V gene (reference sequence). CDR3 nucleotide sequence: TGTGCCAGCAGCGCGGACAGGGCCTATGGCTACACCTTC. This codes for CASSADRAYGYTF.

V usage is TRBV18 and J usage is TRBJ2-1, with D perhaps TRBD1 (7 bases). The V gene lost 1 base and the J gene lost 5 bases, with 18 bases spanning the gap. This CDR3 region has 17 residues. Looked up from germline, CDR1 is KGHSH and CDR2 is LQKENI. CDR3 region: CASSPRLAIQGDNEQFF. CDR3 DNA sequence: TGTGCCAGCTCACCACGGCTAGCGATCCAGGGGGACAATGAGCAGTTCTTC. Variable domain in full (rest from reference TRBV18 and TRBJ2-1): NAGVMQNPRHLVRRRGQEARLRCSPMKGHSHVYWYRQLPEEGLKFMVYLQKENIIDESGMPKERFSAEFPKEGPSILRIQQVVRGDSAAYFCASSPRLAIQGDNEQFFGPGTRLTVL.